The 13 T cell receptor beta chains below all came from one sample that was sequenced in a study of identical twins. TCRdb re-called the 5' RACE reads with MiXCR, one entry per CDR3 protein. The sample contains about 520,000 distinct CDR3 sequences, about 20% of which appear only once. The same specimen was also included in a second study, on T cells expressing NK-cell markers.

Material for sequencing was CD4+ T cells sorted from blood. These TCRs come from a woman aged 18-30 years in good health.

The CDR3 loop reads CASSPRGDLNTGELFF. CDR3 nucleotide sequence: TGTGCCAGCAGCCCGAGGGGGGACCTGAACACCGGGGAGCTGTTTTTT. The genes are TRBV5-6 and TRBJ2-2, with D possibly being TRBD1 or TRBD2 (6 bases each). Germline V gene data show CDR1 as SGHDT and CDR2 as YYEEEE. The ends were cut back, 4 bases at V and 1 base at J, with 14 bases in the middle. The CDR3 length is 16 residues. The whole variable domain, filled in from reference TRBV5-6 and TRBJ2-2, reads DAGVTQSPTHLIKTRGQQVTLRCSPKSGHDTVSWYQQALGQGPQFIFQYYEEEERQRGNFPDRFSGHQFPNYSSELNVNALLLGDSALYLCASSPRGDLNTGELFFGEGSRLTVL.

Notes on this clonotype: A read error may be the cause here, since a much bigger clone is one base away. This chain links TRBV6-5 with TRBJ1-2; maybe TRBD1 (5 bases). Trimming shortened V by 4 bases and J by 4 bases, and 7 bases separated the two germline ends. The CDR3 runs to 12 residues. Germline V gives CDR1 MNHEY, CDR2 SVGAGI. CDR3 loop: CASSSGSYGYTF. DNA of the CDR3: TGTGCCAGCAGTTCAGGGAGCTATGGCTACACCTTC.

The chain couples TRBV19 to TRBJ2-3; a weak D match, TRBD1 (6 bases). The germline V and J ends were trimmed by 7 bases and 2 bases, with 13 bases remaining between them. The CDR3 contains 14 residues. Germline CDR1 LNHDA, CDR2 SQIVND (reference sequence). In nucleotides, the CDR3 is TGTGCCAGTATGTTCAGACAGGCCACAGATACGCAGTATTTT. Translated, it gives CASMFRQATDTQYF.

This chain connects TRBV27 to TRBJ2-5; unclear D gene. V gave up 6 bases and J gave up 0 bases, with 14 bases separating them. Germline CDR1 is MNHEY and CDR2 is SMNVEV (reference sequence). The CDR3 length is 15 residues. The CDR3 nucleotides are TGTGCCAGCAGCCCTACCCACGTCGACCAAGAGACCCAGTACTTC. It encodes CASSPTHVDQETQYF.

The chain combines TRBV20-1 with TRBJ1-2; no clear D gene. This CDR3 spans 14 amino acids. Germline V gene lookup returns CDR1 DFQATT and CDR2 SNEGSKA (reference sequence). Trimming stripped 0 bases from V and 4 bases from J, with 12 bases between. CDR3 in amino acids: CSARDPGKPYGYTF. CDR3 nucleotides: TGCAGTGCTAGAGATCCAGGAAAGCCCTATGGCTACACCTTC.

The chain joins TRBV7-9 to TRBJ2-1; D is possibly TRBD2 (6 bases). There are 15 residues in the CDR3. Looked up from germline, CDR1 is SEHNR and CDR2 is FQNEAQ (reference sequence). Deletions cut 4 bases from V and 3 bases from J, with 13 bases between. CDR3 loop: CASSYLALDYNEQFF. Here the CDR3 DNA reads TGTGCCAGCAGCTATCTAGCGCTAGACTACAATGAGCAGTTCTTC.

This sequence joins TRBV7-2 and TRBJ2-1, with a possible D match to TRBD2 (6 bases). The CDR3 spans 17 residues. The V end lost 5 bases, the J end lost 9 bases, and 26 bases lay between the germline ends. Germline loops: CDR1 SGHTA, CDR2 FQGNSA. The CDR3 loop is CASSPRPGSSDGAEQFF. In DNA form, the CDR3 reads TGTGCCAGCAGCCCACGCCCGGGTTCTAGCGATGGGGCTGAGCAGTTCTTC.

This clonotype came up many times. The chain links TRBV20-1 to TRBJ1-1; D unresolved. The germline V gene has CDR1 DFQATT and CDR2 SNEGSKA (reference sequence). The CDR3 is 13 amino acids. V dropped 6 bases and J dropped 5 bases, with 16 bases sitting between them. CDR3 sequence (DNA): TGCAGTGCCGGAGCCGGACGGGGTACTGAAGCTTTCTTT. Its translation: CSAGAGRGTEAFF.

This clonotype showed up many times. V and J are TRBV7-2 and TRBJ2-2, with TRBD2 matching over 10 bases. The CDR3 runs 18 residues. The germline V gene has CDR1 SGHTA and CDR2 FQGNSA. V lost 3 bases and J lost 2; bases outside the gene matches: 9. The CDR3 nucleotides are TGTGCCAGCAGCTTGGCGCCTAGCGGGAGTGCAAACACCGGGGAGCTGTTTTTT. Translation gives CASSLAPSGSANTGELFF.

The chain couples TRBV12-3 or TRBV12-4 to TRBJ1-2; the D is unclear. CDR3 length: 13 amino acids. V was pared by 3 bases and J by 4 bases, with 9 bases between. The CDR3 coding sequence is TGTGCCAGCAGTTTTTTGGATTCCTATGGCTACACCTTC. It yields the protein CASSFLDSYGYTF.

This clonotype has ten or more counts. V gene TRBV12-3 or TRBV12-4 combines with J gene TRBJ2-7; maybe TRBD1 (5 bases). CDR3 length: 12 amino acids. The germline V and J ends were trimmed by 7 bases and 6 bases, with 13 bases remaining between them. The CDR3 sequence: CASTASGSEQYF. DNA of the CDR3: TGTGCCAGCACGGCCTCAGGGTCCGAGCAGTACTTC.

There are a few counts of this clonotype. The chain links TRBV3-1 to TRBJ1-1; D is uncertain. CDR1 and CDR2 (germline): LGHDT, YNNKEL (reference sequence). The CDR3 consists of 12 residues. Trimming removed 2 bases from V and 11 bases from J, with 12 bases in between. The CDR3 DNA reads TGTGCCAGCAGCCAAAGAGGTGTGTCGGCTTTCTTT. Translation: CASSQRGVSAFF.

This clonotype came up a few times. The chain carries TRBV5-4 and TRBJ2-1; D gene uncertain. V gave up 0 bases and J gave up 2 bases, with 12 bases separating them. CDR3 length: 16 amino acids. Per germline, CDR1 SGHNT and CDR2 YYREEE (reference sequence). CDR3 DNA sequence: TGTGCCAGCAGCTTGGAAAGTGTGGCTACCTACAATGAGCAGTTCTTC. Translation: CASSLESVATYNEQFF.